A selection of T cell receptor beta chains follows, all from one sample in a study of Tregs in tolerant kidney transplant recipients. For these receptors, no antigen is known. Using immunoSEQ multiplex PCR, the repertoire was profiled, and TCRdb retains in-frame clones only, with some absent. The sample includes more than 25,000 clones, 70% to 85% of them seen just once. The sequenced sample was Tregs from blood cultured with allogeneic cells. Receptors were obtained from a human donor in good health. CDR3s leave out the opening cysteine and the closing phenylalanine or tryptophan.

v_call	j_call	cdr3_aa
TRBV29-1	TRBJ2-1	SFQPGRDDEQF
TRBV6-6	TRBJ1-2	ASSYTVAGLSYGYT
TRBV29-1	TRBJ1-2	SVEDVRQGGSDGYT
TRBV7-9	TRBJ1-6	ASSKGSVYNSPLH
TRBV9	TRBJ1-6	ASSVGRGLNSPLH
TRBV9	TRBJ2-1	ASSDRSGRPYNEQF
TRBV9	TRBJ2-3	ASSGTRSRLDTQY
TRBV6-6	TRBJ2-1	ASSARRIGYNEQF
TRBV5-1	TRBJ2-5	ASSLGRTGETQY
TRBV5-1	TRBJ1-1	ASSSRLDSLNTEAF
TRBV5-4	TRBJ2-7	ASSPLLHGTYEQY
TRBV6-6	TRBJ1-6	ASSNRVRSSPLH
TRBV18	TRBJ2-4	ASSSLPGTGRDIQY
TRBV6-1	TRBJ1-4	ASSANRDEKLF
TRBV5-1	TRBJ2-1	ASRKTSGRNNEQF
TRBV4-2	TRBJ1-3	ASSQDGGNTIY
TRBV5-1	TRBJ2-7	ASRSTSGAYEQY
TRBV19	TRBJ2-3	ASSIPGGGDTQY
TRBV25-1	TRBJ2-6	ASSEWDRGLSGANVLT
TRBV4-3	TRBJ2-3	ASGDRYTQY
TRBV19	TRBJ1-5	ASSIAGRRRNQPQH
TRBV30	TRBJ1-4	AWSGQAGEKLF
TRBV7-3	TRBJ1-1	ASSLSRMMNTEAF
TRBV6-5	TRBJ2-1	ASSRGTNEQF
TRBV6-7	TRBJ2-5	ASSYSKYKIRASYGETQY
TRBV21-1	TRBJ2-5	ASSIRGSKETQY
TRBV30	TRBJ2-1	AWSVMRTGYDEQF
TRBV11-2	TRBJ2-7	ASRRGQTYEQY
TRBV2	TRBJ1-2	ASRGTGPILNYGYT
TRBV18	TRBJ1-5	ASSPAGRHQPQH
TRBV9	TRBJ1-2	ASTGGFGSYYGYT
TRBV6-6	TRBJ2-7	ASSPRTYEQY
TRBV11-1	TRBJ2-5	ASSPLRDSQETQY
TRBV10-2	TRBJ1-2	ASSPRLLYGYT
TRBV18	TRBJ2-5	ASSPPGQQETQY
TRBV6-6	TRBJ1-1	ASSPITEAF
TRBV2	TRBJ1-2	ASRGGTASANYGYT
TRBV11-1	TRBJ1-1	ASTGGGMNTEAF
TRBV13	TRBJ2-7	ASSSGGTGSNEQY
TRBV4-1	TRBJ1-6	ASSGQSNSPLH
TRBV4-1	TRBJ2-2	ASSPAQRGGPGELF
TRBV9	TRBJ2-2	ASSPYKPGLAGRPGELF
TRBV7-2	TRBJ1-5	ASSPGPGPHQPQH
TRBV4-3	TRBJ2-7	ASSHHAHRDELGEQY
TRBV5-1	TRBJ1-2	ASSLRDLGGYT
TRBV5-6	TRBJ2-7	ASRLAGAYEQY
TRBV7-3	TRBJ2-1	ASSLRPGLAGKINEQF
TRBV19	TRBJ2-7	ASSIEGGARPYEQY
TRBV5-6	TRBJ1-2	ASSLFRGDGYT
TRBV10-3	TRBJ1-2	AISFGDPTSSGYT
TRBV4-3	TRBJ2-3	ASSQVLGKHTDTQY
TRBV5-3	TRBJ2-2	ARSLRTGLF
TRBV4-3	TRBJ2-6	ASSQTSMGGGTGANVLT
TRBV6-6	TRBJ2-2	ASSYSRDTGELF
TRBV6-1	TRBJ1-2	AGSEGRLRSYGYT
TRBV14	TRBJ2-7	ASSQSLGSGYEQY
TRBV9	TRBJ2-7	ASSEQAGPNYEQY
TRBV5-6	TRBJ2-3	ASSLPRISDTQY
TRBV19	TRBJ2-5	ASSIGGTSGETQY